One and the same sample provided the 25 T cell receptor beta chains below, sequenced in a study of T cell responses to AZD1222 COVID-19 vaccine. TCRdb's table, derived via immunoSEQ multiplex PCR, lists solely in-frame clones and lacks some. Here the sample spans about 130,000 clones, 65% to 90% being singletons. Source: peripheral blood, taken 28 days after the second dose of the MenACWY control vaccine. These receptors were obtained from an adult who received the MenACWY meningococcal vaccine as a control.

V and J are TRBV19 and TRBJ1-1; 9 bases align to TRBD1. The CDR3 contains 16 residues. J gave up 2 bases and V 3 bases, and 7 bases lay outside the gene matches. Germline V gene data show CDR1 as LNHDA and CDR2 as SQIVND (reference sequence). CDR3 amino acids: CASSMRRDRDNTEAFF. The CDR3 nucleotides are TGTGCCAGTAGTATGCGTCGGGACAGGGACAACACTGAAGCTTTCTTT.

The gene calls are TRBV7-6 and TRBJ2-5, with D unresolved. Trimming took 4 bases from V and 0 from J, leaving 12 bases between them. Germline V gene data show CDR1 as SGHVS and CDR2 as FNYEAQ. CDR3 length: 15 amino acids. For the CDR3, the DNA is TGTGCCAGCAGCTGGGATGTGGGTCACCAAGAGACCCAGTACTTC. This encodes CASSWDVGHQETQYF.

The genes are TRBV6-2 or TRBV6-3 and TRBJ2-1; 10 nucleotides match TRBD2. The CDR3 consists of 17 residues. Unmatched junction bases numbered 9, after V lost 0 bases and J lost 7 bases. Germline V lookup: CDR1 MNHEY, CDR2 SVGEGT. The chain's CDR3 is CASSYSISGRAWNEQFF. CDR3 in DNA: TGTGCCAGCAGTTACTCGATAAGCGGGAGGGCCTGGAATGAGCAGTTCTTC.

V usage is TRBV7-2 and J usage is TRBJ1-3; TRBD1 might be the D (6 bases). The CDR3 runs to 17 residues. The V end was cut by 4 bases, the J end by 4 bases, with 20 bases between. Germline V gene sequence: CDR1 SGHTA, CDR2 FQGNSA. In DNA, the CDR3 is TGTGCCAGCAGCTCCCAACCTCCGGGACAACCAGGAAACACCATATATTTT. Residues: CASSSQPPGQPGNTIYF.

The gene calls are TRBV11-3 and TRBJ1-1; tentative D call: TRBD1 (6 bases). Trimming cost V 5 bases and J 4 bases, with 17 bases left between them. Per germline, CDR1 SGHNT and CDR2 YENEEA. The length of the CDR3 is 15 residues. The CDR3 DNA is TGTGCCAGCAGCCCACAGGGTGCGTCGTTCACTGAAGCTTTCTTT. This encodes CASSPQGASFTEAFF. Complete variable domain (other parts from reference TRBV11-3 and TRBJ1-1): EAGVVQSPRYKIIEKKQPVAFWCNPISGHNTLYWYLQNLGQGPELLIRYENEEAVDDSQLPKDRFSAERLKGVDSTLKIQPAELGDSAVYLCASSPQGASFTEAFFGQGTRLTVV.

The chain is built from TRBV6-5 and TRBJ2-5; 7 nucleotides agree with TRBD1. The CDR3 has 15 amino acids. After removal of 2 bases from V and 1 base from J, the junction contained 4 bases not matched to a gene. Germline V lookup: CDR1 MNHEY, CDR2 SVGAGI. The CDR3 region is CASSYQGVSQETQYF. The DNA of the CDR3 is TGTGCCAGCAGTTACCAGGGGGTTAGCCAAGAGACCCAGTACTTC.

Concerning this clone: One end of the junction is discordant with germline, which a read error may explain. The CDR3 is CASSLDSYEQYF. The CDR3 DNA reads TGTGCCAGCAGCCTAGACAGCTACGAGCAGTACTTC. The chain joins TRBV11-3 to TRBJ2-7; D might be TRBD1 (5 bases). The length of the CDR3 is 12 residues. Germline-derived CDR1 and CDR2 are SGHNT and YENEEA.

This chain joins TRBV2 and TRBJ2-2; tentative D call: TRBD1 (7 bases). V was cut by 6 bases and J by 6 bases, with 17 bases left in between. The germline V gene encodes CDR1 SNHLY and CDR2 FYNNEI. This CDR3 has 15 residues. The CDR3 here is CASSRGASLAGELFF. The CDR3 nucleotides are TGTGCCAGCAGCAGGGGGGCTTCGTTGGCCGGGGAGCTGTTTTTT.

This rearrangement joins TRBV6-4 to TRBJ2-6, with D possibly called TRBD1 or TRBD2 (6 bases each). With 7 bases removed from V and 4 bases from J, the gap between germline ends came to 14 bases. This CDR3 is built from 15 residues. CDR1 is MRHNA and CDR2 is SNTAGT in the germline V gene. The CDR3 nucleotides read TGTGCCAGCACCCAAGGGGGGACAGGGGCCAACGTCCTGACTTTC. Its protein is CASTQGGTGANVLTF.

The CDR3 reads CASSSLDSGNTIYF. The CDR3 nucleotides are TGTGCCAGCAGCTCCTTGGACTCTGGAAACACCATATATTTT. This chain links TRBV13 with TRBJ1-3; unclear D gene. Trimming took 4 bases from V and 0 from J, leaving 7 bases between them. The CDR3 sequence is 14 residues long. Germline V gives CDR1 PRHDT, CDR2 FYEKMQ (reference sequence).

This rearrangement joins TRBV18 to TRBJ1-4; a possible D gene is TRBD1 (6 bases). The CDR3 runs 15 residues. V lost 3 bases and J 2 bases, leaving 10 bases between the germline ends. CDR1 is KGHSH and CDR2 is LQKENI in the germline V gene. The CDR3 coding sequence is TGTGCCAGCTCACCCACGGGGGCGACTAATGAAAAACTGTTTTTT. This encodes CASSPTGATNEKLFF.

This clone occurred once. The chain's CDR3 is CASSLSSGRSYGYTF. Written as DNA, the CDR3 is TGTGCCAGCAGTTTATCGTCAGGGCGAAGCTATGGCTACACCTTC. V usage is TRBV28 and J usage is TRBJ1-2, with D maybe TRBD1 (5 bases). V shed 1 base and J shed 4 bases, with 13 bases lying between them. CDR3 length: 15 residues. The germline gives CDR1 MDHEN, CDR2 SYDVKM.

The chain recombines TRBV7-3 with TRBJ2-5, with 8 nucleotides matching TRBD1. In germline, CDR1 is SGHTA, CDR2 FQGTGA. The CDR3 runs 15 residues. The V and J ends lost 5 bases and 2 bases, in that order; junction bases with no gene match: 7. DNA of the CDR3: TGTGCCAGCAGCATAAGGACAGGGCCGCAAGAGACCCAGTACTTC. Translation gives CASSIRTGPQETQYF.

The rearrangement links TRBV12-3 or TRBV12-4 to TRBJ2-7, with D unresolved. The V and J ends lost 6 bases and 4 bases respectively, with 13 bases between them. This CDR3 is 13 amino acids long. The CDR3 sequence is CASSSEKKYEQYF. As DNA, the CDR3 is TGTGCCAGCAGCTCCGAAAAGAAGTACGAGCAGTACTTC.

CDR3 nucleotide sequence: TGTGCCAGCAGCTTGCAGCAGACTGGGGCCAACGTCCTGACTTTC. This codes for CASSLQQTGANVLTF. The chain carries TRBV5-4 and TRBJ2-6; D is uncertain. The CDR3 has 15 amino acids. Trimming shortened V by 1 base and J by 2 bases, and 7 bases separated the two germline ends. Per germline, CDR1 SGHNT and CDR2 YYREEE (reference sequence).

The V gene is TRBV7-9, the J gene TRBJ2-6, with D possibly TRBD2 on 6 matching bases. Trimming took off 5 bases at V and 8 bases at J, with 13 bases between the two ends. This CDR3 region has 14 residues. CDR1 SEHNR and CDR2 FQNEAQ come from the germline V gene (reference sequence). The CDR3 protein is CASSVGTSPNVLTF. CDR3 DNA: TGTGCCAGCAGCGTTGGGACTTCCCCCAACGTCCTGACTTTC.

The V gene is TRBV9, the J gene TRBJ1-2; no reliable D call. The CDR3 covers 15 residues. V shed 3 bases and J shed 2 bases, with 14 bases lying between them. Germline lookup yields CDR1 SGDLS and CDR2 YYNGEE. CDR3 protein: CASSEPLAGNYGYTF. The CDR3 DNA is TGTGCCAGCAGCGAACCCCTAGCGGGCAACTATGGCTACACCTTC. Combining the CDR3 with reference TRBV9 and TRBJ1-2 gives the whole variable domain DSGVTQTPKHLITATGQRVTLRCSPRSGDLSVYWYQQSLDQGLQFLIQYYNGEERAKGNILERFSAQQFPDLHSELNLSSLELGDSALYFCASSEPLAGNYGYTFGSGTRLTVV.

CDR3 amino acids: CASSQEEGPRADSNQPQHF. DNA of the CDR3: TGCGCCAGCAGCCAAGAGGAAGGGCCGCGAGCGGATAGCAATCAGCCCCAGCATTTT. The chain uses TRBV4-1 and TRBJ1-5; D uncertain. In germline, CDR1 is MGHRA, CDR2 YSYEKL. The CDR3 contains 19 residues. V gave up 0 bases and J gave up 0 bases, with 18 bases separating them.

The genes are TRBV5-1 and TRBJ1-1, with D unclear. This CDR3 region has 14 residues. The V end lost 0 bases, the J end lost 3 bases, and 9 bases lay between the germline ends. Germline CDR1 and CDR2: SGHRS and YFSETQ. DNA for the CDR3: TGCGCCAGCAGCTTGGGGAGATCGGACACTGAAGCTTTCTTT. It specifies CASSLGRSDTEAFF.

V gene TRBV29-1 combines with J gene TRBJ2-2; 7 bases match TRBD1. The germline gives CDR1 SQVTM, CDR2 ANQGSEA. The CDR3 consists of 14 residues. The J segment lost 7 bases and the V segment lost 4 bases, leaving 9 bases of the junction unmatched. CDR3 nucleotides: TGCAGCGTTGGAGGGGGCGGACGAAACGGGGAGCTGTTTTTT. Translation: CSVGGGGRNGELFF.

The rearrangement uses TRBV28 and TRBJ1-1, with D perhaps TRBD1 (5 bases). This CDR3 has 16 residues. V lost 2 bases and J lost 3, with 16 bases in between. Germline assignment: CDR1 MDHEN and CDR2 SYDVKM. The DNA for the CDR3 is TGTGCCAGCAGTTTACCAGGGAGGGGAGCTGACACTGAAGCTTTCTTT. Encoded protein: CASSLPGRGADTEAFF.

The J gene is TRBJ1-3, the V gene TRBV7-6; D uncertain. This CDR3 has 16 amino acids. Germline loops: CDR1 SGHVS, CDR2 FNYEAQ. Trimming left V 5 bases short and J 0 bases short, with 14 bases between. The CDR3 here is CASSPKDGSSGNTIYF. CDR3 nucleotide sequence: TGTGCCAGCAGCCCCAAAGACGGGAGCTCTGGAAACACCATATATTTT.

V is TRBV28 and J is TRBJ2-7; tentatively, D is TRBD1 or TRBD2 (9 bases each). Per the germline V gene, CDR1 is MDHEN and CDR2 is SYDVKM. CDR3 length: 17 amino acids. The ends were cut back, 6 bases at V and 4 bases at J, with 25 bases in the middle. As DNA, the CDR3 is TGTGCCAGCAGCCCTAGCGGGACAGGGTCGTTTCGGTACGAGCAGTACTTC. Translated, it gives CASSPSGTGSFRYEQYF.

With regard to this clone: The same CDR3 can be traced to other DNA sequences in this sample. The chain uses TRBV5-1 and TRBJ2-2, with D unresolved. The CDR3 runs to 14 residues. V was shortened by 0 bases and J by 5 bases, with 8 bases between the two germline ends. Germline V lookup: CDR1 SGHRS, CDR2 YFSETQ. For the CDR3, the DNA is TGCGCCAGCAGCTTGGACGGAGTGACCGGGGAGCTGTTTTTT. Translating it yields CASSLDGVTGELFF.

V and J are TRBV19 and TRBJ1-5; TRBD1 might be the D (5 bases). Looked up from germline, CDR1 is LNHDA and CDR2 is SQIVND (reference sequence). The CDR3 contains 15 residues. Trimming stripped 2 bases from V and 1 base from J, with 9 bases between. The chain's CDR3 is CASSIFPGSNQPQHF. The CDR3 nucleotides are TGTGCCAGTAGTATATTTCCAGGGAGCAATCAGCCCCAGCATTTT.